These 20 T cell receptor beta chains were sequenced from one sample in a study of T-cell memory formation after mild COVID-19. MiXCR, applied by TCRdb to the 5' RACE reads, yields one record per CDR3 protein. This table has over 120,000 distinct CDR3 sequences, 15% to 20% appearing once. The sequenced material came from PBMCs or a T cell subset sorted from them (not recorded which). Receptors were obtained from an adult woman who had mild COVID-19 (a few samples of this study predate the infection). Cell type and time point are not known.

V is TRBV12-3 or TRBV12-4 and J is TRBJ2-3, with TRBD2 matching over 8 bases. Unmatched junction bases numbered 3, after V lost 6 bases and J lost 1 base. This CDR3 comprises 14 residues. The CDR3 DNA is TGTGCCAGCAGCACGACTAGCGGCACAGATACGCAGTATTTT. Amino acids: CASSTTSGTDTQYF.

The chain couples TRBV7-2 to TRBJ1-1; D is possibly TRBD1 (6 bases). This CDR3 comprises 13 residues. V dropped 2 bases and J dropped 11 bases, with 15 bases sitting between them. Germline lookup yields CDR1 SGHTA and CDR2 FQGNSA. The CDR3 reads CASSLWEGERAFF. Written as DNA, the CDR3 is TGTGCCAGCAGCTTATGGGAGGGGGAGAGGGCTTTCTTT.

This clonotype was counted many times. The V call is TRBV27, the J call TRBJ2-4; TRBD2 might be the D (6 bases). The V and J ends lost 5 bases and 0 bases respectively, with 11 bases between them. In germline, CDR1 is MNHEY, CDR2 SMNVEV (reference sequence). The CDR3 consists of 15 residues. CDR3 nucleotide sequence: TGTGCCAGCAGTCGAAAGGGACTAGCCAAAAACATTCAGTACTTC. This encodes CASSRKGLAKNIQYF.

J is TRBJ2-1 and V is TRBV11-3; TRBD2 agrees at 11 bases. The CDR3 spans 16 residues. The germline gives CDR1 SGHNT, CDR2 YENEEA. After removal of 6 bases from V and 5 bases from J, the junction contained 9 bases not matched to a gene. DNA for the CDR3: TGTGCCAGCAGGAAAAGGGCTAGCGGGGGGCACAATGAGCAGTTCTTC. Residues: CASRKRASGGHNEQFF.

This chain connects TRBV24-1 to TRBJ2-1, with D hard to call. The germline V gene has CDR1 KGHDR and CDR2 SFDVKD. CDR3 size: 11 residues. The V gene lost 6 bases and the J gene lost 10 bases, with 9 bases spanning the gap. The CDR3 reads CATSLSREQFF. The CDR3 region has the DNA TGTGCCACCAGTCTGTCCCGCGAGCAGTTCTTC.

V usage is TRBV12-3 or TRBV12-4 and J usage is TRBJ2-5; no reliable D call. The CDR3 has 13 amino acids. V gave up 3 bases and J gave up 0 bases, with 5 bases separating them. The CDR3 here is CASSFGDQETQYF. The DNA of the CDR3 is TGTGCCAGCAGTTTTGGGGACCAAGAGACCCAGTACTTC.

The gene calls are TRBV12-3 or TRBV12-4 and TRBJ2-1; TRBD2 matches 7 bases. This CDR3 is 16 amino acids long. Germline trimming cut 7 bases from V and 2 bases from J; bases unmatched to any gene: 11. CDR3 sequence: CASTLGTSATYNEQFF. The CDR3 DNA reads TGTGCCAGCACTCTCGGCACTAGCGCGACCTACAATGAGCAGTTCTTC.

This clonotype came up a few times. CDR3 amino acids: CASSRGGAQETQYF. For the CDR3, the DNA is TGTGCCAGCAGCCGCGGGGGGGCCCAAGAGACCCAGTACTTC. The V and J genes are TRBV7-2 and TRBJ2-5; 9 nucleotides align to TRBD2. From germline, CDR1 is SGHTA and CDR2 FQGNSA. The CDR3 covers 14 residues. V was pared by 5 bases and J by 1 base, with 2 bases of the junction left unmatched.

The chain combines TRBV12-3 or TRBV12-4 with TRBJ2-5; no clear D gene. The CDR3 consists of 11 residues. Trimming cost V 5 bases and J 7 bases, with 8 bases left between them. The CDR3 DNA is TGTGCCAGCAGTGCCACCGCGACCCAGTACTTC. Translating gives CASSATATQYF.

This clonotype was picked up a small number of times. The gene calls are TRBV24-1 and TRBJ2-1, with D possibly TRBD2 on 5 matching bases. Looked up from germline, CDR1 is KGHDR and CDR2 is SFDVKD. Trimming shortened V by 3 bases and J by 0 bases, and 17 bases separated the two germline ends. The CDR3 is 18 amino acids. CDR3 in DNA: TGTGCCACCAGTGATACGCTCCCGCGGGCCGGCTCCTACAATGAGCAGTTCTTC. Its translation: CATSDTLPRAGSYNEQFF.

This clonotype was seen a few times. The rearrangement uses TRBV5-5 and TRBJ2-7, with a tentative D call TRBD1 (6 bases). The CDR3 totals 14 residues. CDR1 SGHKS and CDR2 YYEKEE come from the germline V gene (reference sequence). V lost 4 bases and J 1 base, leaving 12 bases between the germline ends. Here the CDR3 DNA reads TGTGCCAGCAGCCCGGGACACCAATCCTACGAGCAGTACTTC. Translating it yields CASSPGHQSYEQYF.

The genes are TRBV2 and TRBJ1-5; 7 nucleotides agree with TRBD1. CDR1 and CDR2 (germline): SNHLY, FYNNEI. CDR3 length: 15 amino acids. Germline trimming cut 6 bases from V and 0 bases from J; bases unmatched to any gene: 5. CDR3 DNA sequence: TGTGCCAGCAGGGCCACAGGGGTTAGCAATCAGCCCCAGCATTTT. The encoded protein is CASRATGVSNQPQHF. Together with reference TRBV2 and TRBJ1-5, the CDR3 gives the full variable domain: EPEVTQTPSHQVTQMGQEVILRCVPISNHLYFYWYRQILGQKVEFLVSFYNNEISEKSEIFDDQFSVERPDGSNFTLKIRSTKLEDSAMYFCASRATGVSNQPQHFGDGTRLSIL.

This clonotype was seen a handful of times. In nucleotides, the CDR3 is TGTGCCAGCAGCTTAGATGCACTCTACGAGCAGTACTTC. Translated, it gives CASSLDALYEQYF. V is TRBV7-9 and J is TRBJ2-7, with D unclear. The CDR3 has 13 amino acids. Trimming removed 1 base at V and 3 bases at J, with 7 bases between. In germline, CDR1 is SEHNR, CDR2 FQNEAQ (reference sequence).

V and J are TRBV7-2 and TRBJ1-5; D gene ambiguous. CDR3 length: 16 residues. V lost 1 base and J lost 0, with 10 bases in between. Germline CDR1 and CDR2: SGHTA and FQGNSA. The CDR3 DNA follows: TGTGCCAGCAGCTTAGGACCCGGTCATAGCAATCAGCCCCAGCATTTT. Its protein is CASSLGPGHSNQPQHF.

This clonotype was seen a handful of times. This chain uses TRBV20-1 with TRBJ2-1; 11 positions match TRBD1. The germline CDR1 and CDR2 sequences are DFQATT and SNEGSKA (reference sequence). V was clipped by 6 bases and J by 7 bases; unmatched bases: 14. The length of the CDR3 is 16 residues. The CDR3 sequence is CSAPIPGTGGRNEQFF. For the CDR3, the DNA is TGCAGTGCCCCAATCCCCGGGACAGGGGGGAGGAATGAGCAGTTCTTC.

V gene TRBV5-1 combines with J gene TRBJ2-1, with 9 positions matching TRBD1. V gave up 7 bases and J gave up 0 bases; unmatched junction bases: 2. The V gene's germline CDR1 is SGHRS and CDR2 YFSETQ. The CDR3 runs to 14 residues. CDR3 bases: TGCGCCAGCCGACAGGGGGGCTCCTACAATGAGCAGTTCTTC. As protein: CASRQGGSYNEQFF.

This clonotype was detected only a few times. The CDR3 DNA follows: TGCAGTGCTAGGGCCTTAGCGGGAGGGGGCGATGAGCAGTTCTTC. Its protein product is CSARALAGGGDEQFF. The chain couples TRBV20-1 to TRBJ2-1; 11 bases line up with TRBD2. CDR1 is DFQATT, CDR2 SNEGSKA, per germline (reference sequence). The CDR3 spans 15 residues. V was pared by 3 bases and J by 8 bases, with 9 bases of the junction left unmatched.

This clonotype was observed a few times. This rearrangement joins TRBV2 to TRBJ2-5; the match to TRBD1 covers 8 bases. The CDR3 extends over 13 amino acids. Germline values: CDR1 SNHLY, CDR2 FYNNEI. V was pared by 4 bases and J by 5 bases, with 3 bases of the junction left unmatched. CDR3 in DNA: TGTGCCAGCAGTGGGACAGGGCAGGAGACCCAGTACTTC. Translating it yields CASSGTGQETQYF.

The chain carries TRBV4-3 and TRBJ2-2; no reliable D call. CDR3 length: 17 residues. V dropped 2 bases and J dropped 4 bases, with 17 bases sitting between them. Germline V gene data show CDR1 as LGHNA and CDR2 as YSLEER. The CDR3 sequence is CASSQKVVGFVTGELFF. In DNA form, the CDR3 reads TGCGCCAGCAGCCAAAAGGTGGTAGGGTTCGTCACCGGGGAGCTGTTTTTT.

This clonotype was picked up many times. The J gene is TRBJ2-1, the V gene TRBV3-1; a weak D match, TRBD2 (6 bases). There are 12 residues in the CDR3. The germline V gene has CDR1 LGHDT and CDR2 YNNKEL (reference sequence). V shed 3 bases and J shed 10 bases, with 10 bases lying between them. The CDR3 DNA sequence: TGTGCCAGCAGCCATTGGGGGAGGGAGCAGTTCTTC. Its translation: CASSHWGREQFF.